These 20 T cell receptor beta chains came from one sample sequenced in a study of T cell responses to AZD1222 COVID-19 vaccine. Clones were read by immunoSEQ multiplex PCR, and TCRdb kept only the in-frame ones, dropping some. This table holds some 180,000 clones, over 80% found once. Material: peripheral blood, obtained on day 0 of AZD1222 vaccination. These receptors all stem from an adult in good health.

V usage is TRBV28 and J usage is TRBJ1-1; no definite D call. V lost 5 bases and J 4 bases, leaving 17 bases between the germline ends. Germline values: CDR1 MDHEN, CDR2 SYDVKM. The CDR3 spans 15 residues. This CDR3 reads CASSTRKLGSTEAFF. CDR3 nucleotides: TGTGCCAGCAGTACCCGGAAATTGGGGAGCACTGAAGCTTTCTTT. The full variable domain, completed using reference TRBV28 and TRBJ1-1, is DVKVTQSSRYLVKRTGEKVFLECVQDMDHENMFWYRQDPGLGLRLIYFSYDVKMKEKGDIPEGYSVSREKKERFSLILESASTNQTSMYLCASSTRKLGSTEAFFGQGTRLTVV.

The chain carries TRBV27 and TRBJ1-1; tentative D call: TRBD1 (6 bases). This CDR3 contains 13 residues. Germline CDR1 and CDR2: MNHEY and SMNVEV (reference sequence). V lost 5 bases and J lost 4, with 11 bases in between. In DNA, the CDR3 is TGTGCCAGCAGTATACAGGGTTTCACTGAAGCTTTCTTT. Residues: CASSIQGFTEAFF.

The gene calls are TRBV5-1 and TRBJ2-7, with D unclear. V was trimmed by 1 base and J by 1 base, leaving 21 bases between them. The CDR3 spans 18 residues. Germline V gene sequence: CDR1 SGHRS, CDR2 YFSETQ. CDR3 residues: CASSLRRTGLAGSYEQYF. The CDR3 DNA sequence: TGCGCCAGCAGCTTGCGCCGAACCGGATTAGCAGGATCCTACGAGCAGTACTTC.

This clone was seen a handful of times. The genes are TRBV25-1 and TRBJ1-6; TRBD1 matches 7 bases. CDR3 length: 14 amino acids. CDR1 is MGHDK and CDR2 is SYGVNS in the germline V gene. V trimming: 6 bases; J trimming: 5 bases; junction bases outside the gene matches: 4. CDR3 sequence (DNA): TGTGCCAGCAGACGGACAGGAGATAATTCACCCCTCCACTTT. It is translated as CASRRTGDNSPLHF.

The chain uses TRBV19 and TRBJ2-1; TRBD1 aligns across 8 bases. V lost 3 bases to trimming and J lost 4 bases; unmatched junction nucleotides: 5. This CDR3 comprises 15 residues. Germline CDR1 and CDR2: LNHDA and SQIVND (reference sequence). The CDR3 spells CASSIPGQGYNEQFF. CDR3 DNA: TGTGCCAGTAGTATCCCAGGACAGGGTTACAATGAGCAGTTCTTC.

The rearrangement uses TRBV7-9 and TRBJ2-1; D possibly corresponds to TRBD1 (5 bases). The CDR3 spans 15 residues. V lost 4 bases and J 3 bases, leaving 13 bases between the germline ends. Germline V lookup: CDR1 SEHNR, CDR2 FQNEAQ (reference sequence). The CDR3 DNA sequence: TGTGCCAGCAGCTCCCAGGGTGGTGGCTACAATGAGCAGTTCTTC. Protein sequence: CASSSQGGGYNEQFF.

This chain uses TRBV3-1 (or the pseudogene TRBV3-2) with TRBJ2-2; TRBD2 aligns across 7 bases. Germline CDR1 and CDR2: LGHDT and YNNKEL (reference sequence). This CDR3 is 14 amino acids long. The ends lost 2 bases at V and 7 bases at J; junction bases unmatched: 4. The CDR3 is CASSQQGGVGELFF. CDR3 nucleotide sequence: TGTGCCAGCAGCCAACAGGGAGGGGTCGGGGAGCTGTTTTTT.

The chain has TRBV7-9 and TRBJ1-5; a weak D match, TRBD1 (5 bases). The CDR3 covers 15 residues. V lost 4 bases and J lost 4, with 14 bases in between. CDR1 is SEHNR, CDR2 FQNEAQ, per germline (reference sequence). As DNA, the CDR3 is TGTGCCAGCAGCTCAAACCGGGACGGGAATCAGCCCCAGCATTTT. Encoded protein: CASSSNRDGNQPQHF.

The chain is built from TRBV12-3 or TRBV12-4 and TRBJ2-3; D is unclear. V lost 6 bases and J 4 bases, leaving 11 bases between the germline ends. The CDR3 runs to 13 residues. CDR3 sequence (DNA): TGTGCCAGCAGCCTCTATCGGCCAGATACGCAGTATTTT. Its protein is CASSLYRPDTQYF.

The chain uses TRBV4-3 and TRBJ1-1; possibly TRBD1 for D (5 bases). Trimming left V 2 bases short and J 3 bases short, with 10 bases between. The CDR3 length is 14 residues. In germline, CDR1 is LGHNA, CDR2 YSLEER. The CDR3 bases are TGCGCCAGCAGCCAATTCATCAGGGACACTGAAGCTTTCTTT. Its translation is CASSQFIRDTEAFF.

The rearrangement uses TRBV7-3 and TRBJ1-2; possible D gene TRBD1, 6 bases. With 6 bases removed from V and 6 bases from J, the gap between germline ends came to 17 bases. Germline assignment: CDR1 SGHTA and CDR2 FQGTGA. CDR3 length: 14 residues. CDR3 amino acids: CASSPTGRSDGYTF. As DNA, the CDR3 is TGTGCCAGCAGTCCGACAGGCCGCAGCGATGGCTACACCTTC. Filled out from reference TRBV7-3 and TRBJ1-2, the complete variable domain reads GAGVSQTPSNKVTEKGKYVELRCDPISGHTALYWYRQSLGQGPEFLIYFQGTGAADDSGLPNDRFFAVRPEGSVSTLKIQRTERGDSAVYLCASSPTGRSDGYTFGSGTRLTVV.

This chain joins TRBV28 and TRBJ1-2; tentative D call: TRBD1 (5 bases). V lost 6 bases, J lost 3 bases, and 11 bases lay in between. The CDR3 has 13 residues. Per the germline V gene, CDR1 is MDHEN and CDR2 is SYDVKM. The CDR3 nucleotides read TGTGCCAGCAGGGTGGGACTTTACTATGGCTACACCTTC. Translating gives CASRVGLYYGYTF.

This sequence joins TRBV9 and TRBJ2-5; D gene unclear. The CDR3 sequence is 14 residues long. Germline V CDR1 and CDR2: SGDLS, YYNGEE. V lost 4 bases to trimming and J lost 1 base, with 11 bases between them. The CDR3 nucleotides read TGTGCCAGCAGCTTAAACAAGGCCCAAGAGACCCAGTACTTC. It specifies CASSLNKAQETQYF.

This sequence joins TRBV5-1 and TRBJ2-1, with 8 bases fitting TRBD1. In germline, CDR1 is SGHRS, CDR2 YFSETQ. The CDR3 consists of 16 residues. V dropped 4 bases and J dropped 4; count of bases not matched to a gene: 10. The CDR3 coding sequence is TGCGCCAGCAGCGGGAGCAGGACAGGGAGGTACAATGAGCAGTTCTTC. This encodes CASSGSRTGRYNEQFF.

The chain links TRBV28 to TRBJ1-5, with D unclear. The germline gives CDR1 MDHEN, CDR2 SYDVKM. V lost 2 bases and J 8 bases, leaving 19 bases between the germline ends. CDR3 length equals 16 residues. CDR3 sequence (DNA): TGTGCCAGCAGTTTACGGCCATGGAATATTAGGGAGCCCCAGCATTTT. It translates to CASSLRPWNIREPQHF.

The CDR3: CASSEVQRQGSGNTIYF. CDR3 nucleotide sequence: TGTGCCAGCAGTGAAGTCCAGAGACAGGGCTCTGGAAACACCATATATTTT. The chain carries TRBV6-1 and TRBJ1-3; TRBD1 matches at 7 bases. This CDR3 has 17 residues. CDR1 and CDR2 from the germline V gene are MNHNS and SASEGT. V was clipped by 1 base and J by 0 bases; unmatched bases: 6.

CDR3 coding DNA: TGTGCCAGCTCACCACGAACGGACAGGGGTAATTCACCCCTCCACTTT. The encoded protein is CASSPRTDRGNSPLHF. V gene TRBV18 combines with J gene TRBJ1-6; TRBD1 matches at 9 bases. This CDR3 is 16 amino acids long. Trimming took 1 base from V and 6 from J; bases not matched to a gene: 4. Germline CDR1 reads KGHSH; CDR2 reads LQKENI.

The table lists this clone with a few counts. The V gene is TRBV30, the J gene TRBJ2-2; D is ambiguous. V dropped 1 base and J dropped 2 bases, with 5 bases sitting between them. This CDR3 region has 13 residues. CDR1 and CDR2 from the germline V gene are GTSNPN and SVGIG (reference sequence). CDR3 nucleotides: TGTGCCTGGAGTGCCGCTAACACCGGGGAGCTGTTTTTT. Translating gives CAWSAANTGELFF. The whole variable domain, filled in from reference TRBV30 and TRBJ2-2, reads SQTIHQWPATLVQPVGSPLSLECTVEGTSNPNLYWYRQAAGRGLQLLFYSVGIGQISSEVPQNLSASRPQDRQFILSSKKLLLSDSGFYLCAWSAANTGELFFGEGSRLTVL.

V is TRBV4-3 and J is TRBJ1-2, with D maybe TRBD1 (5 bases). CDR1 is LGHNA, CDR2 YSLEER, per germline. V was pared by 0 bases and J by 4 bases, with 12 bases between. The CDR3 is 15 residues long. CDR3 DNA: TGCGCCAGCAGCCAAGATCCCGGGGCCCTCTATGGCTACACCTTC. Its translation: CASSQDPGALYGYTF.

This sequence joins TRBV7-2 and TRBJ2-2, with 8 bases aligning to TRBD2. Germline-derived CDR1 and CDR2 are SGHTA and FQGNSA. Unmatched junction bases numbered 5, after V lost 1 base and J lost 1 base. This CDR3 has 17 residues. The DNA of the CDR3 is TGTGCCAGCAGCTTAGTTTCTAGCGGGCTGAACACCGGGGAGCTGTTTTTT. Its protein product is CASSLVSSGLNTGELFF.